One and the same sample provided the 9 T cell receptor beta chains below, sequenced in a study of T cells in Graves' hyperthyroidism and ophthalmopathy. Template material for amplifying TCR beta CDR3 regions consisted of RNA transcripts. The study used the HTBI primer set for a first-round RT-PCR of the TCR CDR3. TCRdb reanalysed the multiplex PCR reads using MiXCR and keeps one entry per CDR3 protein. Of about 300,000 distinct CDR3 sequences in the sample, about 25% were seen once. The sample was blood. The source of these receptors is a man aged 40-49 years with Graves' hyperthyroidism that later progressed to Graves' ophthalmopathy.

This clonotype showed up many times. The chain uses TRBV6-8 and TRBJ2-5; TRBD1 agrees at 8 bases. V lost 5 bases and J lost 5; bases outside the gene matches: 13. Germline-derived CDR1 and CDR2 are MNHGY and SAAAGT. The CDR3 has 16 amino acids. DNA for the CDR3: TGTGCCAGCAGTCGAAACCAAGGACAGGGATTGGAGACCCAGTACTTC. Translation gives CASSRNQGQGLETQYF.

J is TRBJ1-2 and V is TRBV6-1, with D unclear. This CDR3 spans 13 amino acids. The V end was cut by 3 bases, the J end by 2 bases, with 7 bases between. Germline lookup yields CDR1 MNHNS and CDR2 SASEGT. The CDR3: CASSEGGNYGYTF. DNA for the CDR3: TGTGCCAGCAGTGAGGGCGGAAACTATGGCTACACCTTC.

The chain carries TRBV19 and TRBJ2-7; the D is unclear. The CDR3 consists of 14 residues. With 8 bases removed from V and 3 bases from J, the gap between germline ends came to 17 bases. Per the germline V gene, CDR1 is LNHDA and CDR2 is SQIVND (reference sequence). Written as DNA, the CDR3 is TGTGCCAGTGAACAGAAGGGTGGTAACTACGAGCAGTACTTC. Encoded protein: CASEQKGGNYEQYF.

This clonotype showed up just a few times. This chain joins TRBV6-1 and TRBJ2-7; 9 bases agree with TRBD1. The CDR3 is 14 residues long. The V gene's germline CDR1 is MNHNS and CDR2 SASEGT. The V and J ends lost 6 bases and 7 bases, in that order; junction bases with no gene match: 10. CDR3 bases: TGTGCCAGCAGCCACAGGGGGCAACTGCGGGAGCAGTACTTC. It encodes CASSHRGQLREQYF.

This CDR3 reads CASSLARRGYEQYF. DNA of the CDR3: TGTGCCAGCAGCTTAGCGCGACGGGGCTACGAGCAGTACTTC. This chain connects TRBV7-2 to TRBJ2-7, with D possibly being TRBD2 (5 bases). Germline V gives CDR1 SGHTA, CDR2 FQGNSA. Trimming left V 0 bases short and J 3 bases short, with 9 bases between. The CDR3 is made up of 14 amino acids.

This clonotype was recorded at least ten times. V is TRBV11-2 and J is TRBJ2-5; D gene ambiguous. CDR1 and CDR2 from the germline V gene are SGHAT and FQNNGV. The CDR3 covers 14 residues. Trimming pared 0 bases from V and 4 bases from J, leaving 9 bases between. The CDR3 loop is CASSLEAYRETQYF. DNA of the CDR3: TGTGCCAGCAGCTTAGAGGCCTACCGAGAGACCCAGTACTTC. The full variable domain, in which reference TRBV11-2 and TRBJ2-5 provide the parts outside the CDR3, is EAGVAQSPRYKIIEKRQSVAFWCNPISGHATLYWYQQILGQGPKLLIQFQNNGVVDDSQLPKDRFSAERLKGVDSTLKIQPAKLEDSAVYLCASSLEAYRETQYFGPGTRLLVL.

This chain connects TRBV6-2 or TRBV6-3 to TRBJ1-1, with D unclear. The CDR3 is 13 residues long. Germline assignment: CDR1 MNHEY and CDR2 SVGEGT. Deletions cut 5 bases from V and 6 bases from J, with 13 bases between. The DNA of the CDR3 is TGTGCCAGCAGTCCCGTCCCGCCCGCTGAAGCTTTCTTT. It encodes CASSPVPPAEAFF.

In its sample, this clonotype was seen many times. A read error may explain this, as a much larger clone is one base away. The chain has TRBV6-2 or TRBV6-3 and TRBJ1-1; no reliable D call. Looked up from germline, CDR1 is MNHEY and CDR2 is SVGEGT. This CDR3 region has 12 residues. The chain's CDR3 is CAGSTTPPEAFF. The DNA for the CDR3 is TGTGCCGGCAGTACGACACCGCCTGAAGCTTTCTTT.

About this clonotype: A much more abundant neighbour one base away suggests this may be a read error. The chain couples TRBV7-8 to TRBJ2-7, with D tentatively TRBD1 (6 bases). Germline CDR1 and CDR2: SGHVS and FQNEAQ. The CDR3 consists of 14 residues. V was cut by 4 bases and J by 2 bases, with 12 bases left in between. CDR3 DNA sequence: TGTGCCAGCAGCTCCTGGACAGAAACCTACGAGCAGTACTTC. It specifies CASSSWTETYEQYF.